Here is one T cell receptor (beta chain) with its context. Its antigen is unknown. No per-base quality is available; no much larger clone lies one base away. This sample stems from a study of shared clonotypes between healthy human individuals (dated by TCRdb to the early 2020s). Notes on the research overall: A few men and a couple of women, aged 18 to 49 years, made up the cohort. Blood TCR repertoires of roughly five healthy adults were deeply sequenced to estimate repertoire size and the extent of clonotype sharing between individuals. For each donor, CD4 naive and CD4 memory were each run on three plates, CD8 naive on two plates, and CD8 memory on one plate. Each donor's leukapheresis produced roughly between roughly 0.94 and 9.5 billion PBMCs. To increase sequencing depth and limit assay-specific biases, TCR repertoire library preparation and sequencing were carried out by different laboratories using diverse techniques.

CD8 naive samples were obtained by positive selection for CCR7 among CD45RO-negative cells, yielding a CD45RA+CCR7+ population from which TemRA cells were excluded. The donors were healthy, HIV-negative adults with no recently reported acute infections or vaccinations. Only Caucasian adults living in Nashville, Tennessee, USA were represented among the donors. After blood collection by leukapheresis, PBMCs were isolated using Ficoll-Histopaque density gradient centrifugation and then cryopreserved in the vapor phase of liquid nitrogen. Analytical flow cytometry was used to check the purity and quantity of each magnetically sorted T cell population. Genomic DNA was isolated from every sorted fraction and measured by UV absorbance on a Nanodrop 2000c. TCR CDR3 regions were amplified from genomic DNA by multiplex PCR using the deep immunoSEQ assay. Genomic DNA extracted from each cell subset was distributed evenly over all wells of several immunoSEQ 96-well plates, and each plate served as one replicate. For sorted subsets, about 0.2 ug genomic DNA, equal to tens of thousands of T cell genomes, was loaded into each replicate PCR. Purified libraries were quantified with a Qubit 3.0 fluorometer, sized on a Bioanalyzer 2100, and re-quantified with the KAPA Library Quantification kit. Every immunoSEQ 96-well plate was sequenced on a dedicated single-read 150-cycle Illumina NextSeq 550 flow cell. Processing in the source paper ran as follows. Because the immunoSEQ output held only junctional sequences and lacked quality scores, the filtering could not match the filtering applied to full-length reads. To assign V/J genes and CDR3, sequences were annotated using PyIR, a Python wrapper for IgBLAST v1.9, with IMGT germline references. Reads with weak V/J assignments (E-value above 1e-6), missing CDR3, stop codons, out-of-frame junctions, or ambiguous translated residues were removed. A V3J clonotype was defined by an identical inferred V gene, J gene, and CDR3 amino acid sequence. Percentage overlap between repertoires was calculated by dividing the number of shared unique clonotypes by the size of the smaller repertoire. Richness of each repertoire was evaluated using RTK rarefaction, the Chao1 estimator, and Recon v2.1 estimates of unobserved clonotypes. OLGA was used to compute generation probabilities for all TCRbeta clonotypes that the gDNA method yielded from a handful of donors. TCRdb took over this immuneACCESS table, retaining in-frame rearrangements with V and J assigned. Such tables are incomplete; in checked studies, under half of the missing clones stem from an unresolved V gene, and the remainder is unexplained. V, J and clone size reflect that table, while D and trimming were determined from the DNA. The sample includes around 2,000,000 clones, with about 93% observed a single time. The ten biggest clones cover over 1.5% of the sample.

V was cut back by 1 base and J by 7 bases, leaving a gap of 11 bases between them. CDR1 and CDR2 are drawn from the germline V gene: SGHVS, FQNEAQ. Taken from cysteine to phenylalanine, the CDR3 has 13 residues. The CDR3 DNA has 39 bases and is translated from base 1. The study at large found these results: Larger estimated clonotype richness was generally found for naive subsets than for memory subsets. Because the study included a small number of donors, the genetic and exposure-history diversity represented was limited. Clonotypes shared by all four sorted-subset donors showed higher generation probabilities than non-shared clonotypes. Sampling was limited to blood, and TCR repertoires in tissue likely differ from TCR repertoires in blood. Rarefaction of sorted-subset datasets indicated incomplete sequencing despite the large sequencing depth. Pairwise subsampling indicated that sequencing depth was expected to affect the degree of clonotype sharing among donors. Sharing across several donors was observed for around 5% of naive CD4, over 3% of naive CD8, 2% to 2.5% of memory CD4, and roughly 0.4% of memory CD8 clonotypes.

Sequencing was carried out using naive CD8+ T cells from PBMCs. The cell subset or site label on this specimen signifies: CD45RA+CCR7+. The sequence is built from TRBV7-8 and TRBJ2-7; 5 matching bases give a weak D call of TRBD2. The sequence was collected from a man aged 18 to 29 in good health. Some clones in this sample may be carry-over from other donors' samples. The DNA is TGTGCCAGCAGCTTAGGCTTGTCGGGAGAGCAGTACTTC. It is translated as CASSLGLSGEQYF.